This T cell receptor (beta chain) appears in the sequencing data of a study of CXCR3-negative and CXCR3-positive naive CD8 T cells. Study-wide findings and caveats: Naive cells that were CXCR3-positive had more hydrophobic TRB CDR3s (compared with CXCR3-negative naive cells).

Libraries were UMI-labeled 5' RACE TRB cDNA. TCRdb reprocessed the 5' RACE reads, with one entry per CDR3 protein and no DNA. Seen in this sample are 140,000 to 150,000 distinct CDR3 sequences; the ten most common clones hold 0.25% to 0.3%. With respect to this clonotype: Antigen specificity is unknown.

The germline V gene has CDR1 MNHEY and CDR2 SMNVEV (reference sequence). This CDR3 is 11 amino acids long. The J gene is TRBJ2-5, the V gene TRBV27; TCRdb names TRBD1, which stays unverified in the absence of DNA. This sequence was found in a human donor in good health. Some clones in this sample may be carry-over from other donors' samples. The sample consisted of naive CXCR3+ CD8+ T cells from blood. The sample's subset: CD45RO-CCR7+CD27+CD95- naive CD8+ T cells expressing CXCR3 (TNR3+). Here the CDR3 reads CASSQGGTQYF.